These T cell receptor beta chains were read from a single sample in a study of human T cells and chemical hapten exposure. TCRdb re-called the RACE reads with MiXCR, one entry per CDR3 protein. The data show approximately 43,000 distinct CDR3 sequences, with about 4.2% seen just once and approximately 24% held by the top ten. The source was whole blood, collected in connection with sensitization to the hapten diphenylcyclopropenone (DPC). Source of these receptors: a man aged 45 to 65 with alopecia areata. Some clones in this sample may be carry-over from other donors' samples. CDR3s include the opening cysteine and the closing phenylalanine or tryptophan. D genes are given only for firm matches. Only part of the rows carry a size: once, few, many, or a class if the clone is expanded.

>TRBJ2-1|NA|NA|TRBV12-3/TRBV12-4
TGTGCCAGCAGTACCGACGGGTCTGGGTACAATGAGCAGTTCTTC
CASSTDGSGYNEQFF
>TRBJ2-3|TRBD2|many|TRBV7-2
TGTGCCAGCAGTTTGACTAGCCACACAGATACGCAGTATTTT
CASSLTSHTDTQYF
>TRBJ1-2|NA|many|TRBV28
TGTGCCAGCCGCCGGGCTAACTATGGCTACACCTTC
CASRRANYGYTF
>TRBJ2-6|NA|many|TRBV28
TGTGCCAGCAGGAGTACAACGGTTGACGTCCTGACTTTC
CASRSTTVDVLTF
>TRBJ2-2|NA|many|TRBV12-3/TRBV12-4
TGTGCCAGCTGGCCCCAGACGAACACCGGGGAGCTGTTTTTT
CASWPQTNTGELFF
>TRBJ1-4|NA|many|TRBV15
TGTGCCACCAGCAGAGATGTGGCCGGTGAAAAACTGTTTTTT
CATSRDVAGEKLFF
>TRBJ2-5|TRBD1|many|TRBV28
TGTGCCAGCAGTTTAGCTGGGGGGACAGGGTCGGAGACCCAGTACTTC
CASSLAGGTGSETQYF
>TRBJ1-6|NA|many|TRBV7-2
TGTGCCAGCAGCCCAGACTTGGGCTCCTATAATTCACCCCTCCACTTT
CASSPDLGSYNSPLHF
>TRBJ2-2|NA|many|TRBV5-6
TGTGCCAGCAGCTGGGGTCTTTACACCGGGGAGCTGTTTTTT
CASSWGLYTGELFF
>TRBJ1-1|NA|few|TRBV18
TGTGCCAGCTCACCAAACACGTGGACAACGAACACTGAAGCTTTCTTT
CASSPNTWTTNTEAFF
>TRBJ2-1|TRBD2|NA|TRBV19
TGTGCCAGTAGTATGGGTGGACTAGCGGGAAATGAGCAGTTCTTC
CASSMGGLAGNEQFF
>TRBJ2-7|TRBD2|many|TRBV2
TGTGCCAGCAGTACGCTAGCGGGGGGCTACGAGCAGTACTTC
CASSTLAGGYEQYF
>TRBJ2-5|TRBD1|many|TRBV6-6
TGTGCCAGCAGTCCACCGGGACAGGGTACAGAGACCCAGTACTTC
CASSPPGQGTETQYF
>TRBJ2-7|TRBD1|many|TRBV4-3
TGCGCCAGCAGCCGCAACAGGGGCGGGTTTTACGAGCAGTACTTC
CASSRNRGGFYEQYF
>TRBJ2-7|TRBD1|many|TRBV5-1
TGCGCCAGCACCTGGGACAGGGGGCCCTACGAGCAGTACTTC
CASTWDRGPYEQYF
>TRBJ2-7|NA|few|TRBV5-4
TGTGCCAGCAGGACGGATTCCTACGAGCAGTACTTC
CASRTDSYEQYF
>TRBJ1-3|NA|few|TRBV18
TGTGCCAGCTCACCGACAGCAAGAAACACCATATATTTT
CASSPTARNTIYF
>TRBJ2-1|TRBD2|many|TRBV28
TGTGCCAGCACCACGACTAGCGGGAGCTATGAGCAGTTCTTC
CASTTTSGSYEQFF
>TRBJ2-1|TRBD2|many|TRBV5-1
TGCGCCAGCAGCTTAAGGGGACTAGCGGGAGTCCCCTACAATGAGCAGTTCTTC
CASSLRGLAGVPYNEQFF
>TRBJ2-7|NA|many|TRBV16
TGTGCCAGCAGCCAATCAACTTTAGGGGGGTATCGCGAGCAGTACTTC
CASSQSTLGGYREQYF
>TRBJ2-5|NA|many|TRBV25-1
TGTGCCAGCAGTGATCTAGAGACCCAGTACTTC
CASSDLETQYF
>TRBJ2-3|TRBD2|many|TRBV7-2
TGTGCCAGCAGTCCAAGCGGGGGCACAGATACGCAGTATTTT
CASSPSGGTDTQYF
>TRBJ2-5|TRBD2|NA|TRBV20-1
TGCAGTGCTAGAGATTGGCGGGGGGTACAAGAGACCCAGTACTTC
CSARDWRGVQETQYF
>TRBJ2-1|TRBD2|many|TRBV24-1
TGTGCCACCAGTGGTACGGGACTAGCGGGAAAACAGTTCTTC
CATSGTGLAGKQFF
>TRBJ2-3|NA|many|TRBV4-1
TGCGCCAGCAGCCATGTCTCTGGCACAGATACGCAGTATTTT
CASSHVSGTDTQYF
>TRBJ1-1|NA|few|TRBV12-3/TRBV12-4
TGTGCCAGCAGTCCAGGACAGTACAGTGAAGCTTTCTTT
CASSPGQYSEAFF
>TRBJ2-4|TRBD2|many|TRBV12-3/TRBV12-4
TGTGCCAGCAGTTTAGCACCCGGACTAGCGGGTAATCGAGGTGGGGCCAAAAACATTCAGTACTTC
CASSLAPGLAGNRGGAKNIQYF
>TRBJ1-2|TRBD1|many|TRBV30
TGTGCCTGGAGTGACCCAGGGGGCGCAAAGGATGGCTACACCTTC
CAWSDPGGAKDGYTF
>TRBJ2-1|TRBD2|many|TRBV24-1
TGTGCCACCAGTGATCCCACTAGCGGGAGGCCCAATGAGCAGTTCTTC
CATSDPTSGRPNEQFF
>TRBJ2-7|NA|many|TRBV2
TGTGCCAGCAGTGAGGGACGAGAGCCTCCCTACGAGCAGTACTTC
CASSEGREPPYEQYF
>TRBJ1-1|TRBD1|NA|TRBV7-8
TGTGCCAGCAGCTTAGGGACAGGGGGAGGAAATGAAGCTTTCTTT
CASSLGTGGGNEAFF
>TRBJ1-1|NA|many|TRBV29-1
TGCAGCGTTGAGAGTGACCTGAACACTGAAGCTTTCTTT
CSVESDLNTEAFF
>TRBJ2-1|TRBD2|many|TRBV29-1
TGCAGCGTTCGTGTGATTTCGGGACTAGCGGGAGCTTACAATGAGCAGTTCTTC
CSVRVISGLAGAYNEQFF